The 18 T cell receptor beta chains in this list originate from one sample, sequenced in a study of T cells after posttransplantation cyclophosphamide. Cyclophosphamide on days +3 and +4 followed busulfan-fludarabine conditioning and a marrow graft. Measured with immunoSEQ multiplex PCR; TCRdb has only the in-frame clones, and not every one. The sample counts roughly 9,900 clones, none seen once; the ten largest own 11% to 15%. This sample comprised PBMCs, obtained after allogeneic stem cell transplant with posttransplant cyclophosphamide. Every receptor here comes from a female patient between 40 and 50 years old who received an allogeneic stem cell transplant from a related donor, was CMV-positive, and had no GVHD. Certain T cells may be donor cells from the graft.

This clone counts as medium-sized. The gene calls are TRBV6-1 and TRBJ2-7; 10 bases are shared with TRBD1. The CDR3 extends over 14 amino acids. Germline-derived CDR1 and CDR2 are MNHNS and SASEGT. The CDR3 loop is CAIGAGQGAYEQYF. CDR3 DNA sequence: TGTGCTATTGGGGCCGGACAGGGGGCCTACGAGCAGTACTTC.

This clone has at least ten counts. J is TRBJ2-3 and V is TRBV6-4; D ambiguous. The CDR3 consists of 16 residues. Germline CDR1 is MRHNA and CDR2 is SNTAGT. Trimming took off 1 base at V and 0 bases at J, with 11 bases between the two ends. In DNA, the CDR3 is TGTGCCAGCAGTGACTTTACTACTTCTAGCACAGATACGCAGTATTTT. This codes for CASSDFTTSSTDTQYF.

This clone showed up many times. This chain connects TRBV28 to TRBJ2-3, with 8 bases matching TRBD1. Germline CDR1 reads MDHEN; CDR2 reads SYDVKM. V lost 6 bases and J lost 2; bases outside the gene matches: 7. The CDR3 loop spans 15 amino acids. The CDR3 protein is CASSYRTGSTDTQYF. In nucleotides, the CDR3 is TGTGCCAGCAGCTATAGGACAGGGTCCACAGATACGCAGTATTTT.

This clone was picked up many times. The CDR3 DNA follows: TGTGCCAGCAGCGCAATCCAGGAAGGACTAGCGGGCCCCACAGATACGCAGTATTTT. Amino acids: CASSAIQEGLAGPTDTQYF. This rearrangement joins TRBV9 to TRBJ2-3; 11 positions match TRBD2. CDR3 length: 19 amino acids. CDR1 is SGDLS and CDR2 is YYNGEE in the germline V gene. V lost 3 bases, J lost 2 bases, and 14 bases stayed unmatched.

This clone was observed many times. The chain joins TRBV30 to TRBJ1-5; a possible D gene is TRBD1 (6 bases). The CDR3 totals 13 residues. Germline CDR1 GTSNPN, CDR2 SVGIG (reference sequence). Deletions cut 1 base from V and 4 bases from J, with 8 bases between. The CDR3 is CAWSGQGNQPQHF. In nucleotides, the CDR3 is TGTGCCTGGAGTGGGCAGGGGAATCAGCCCCAGCATTTT.

This clone was seen repeatedly, ten times or more. V and J are TRBV7-9 and TRBJ2-1, with TRBD2 identical over 12 bases. Germline V CDR1 and CDR2: SEHNR, FQNEAQ (reference sequence). The CDR3 has 17 residues. V lost 6 bases to trimming and J lost 2 bases; unmatched junction nucleotides: 8. CDR3 DNA: TGTGCCAGCAGAGGACTAGCGGGGCCCGGCACCTACAATGAGCAGTTCTTC. It codes for CASRGLAGPGTYNEQFF.

This clone was seen ten or more times. The chain carries TRBV27 and TRBJ1-5; maybe TRBD1 (6 bases). The V end was cut by 0 bases, the J end by 6 bases, with 12 bases between. This CDR3 is 15 amino acids long. CDR1 MNHEY and CDR2 SMNVEV come from the germline V gene (reference sequence). The CDR3 sequence is CASSLSRTGRQPQHF. The CDR3 nucleotides read TGTGCCAGCAGTTTATCGAGAACAGGGCGTCAGCCCCAGCATTTT.

Many counts were recorded for this clone. CDR3 bases: TGTGCCATCAGGGAAACCGGACAGAAGAACACTGAAGCTTTCTTT. It yields the protein CAIRETGQKNTEAFF. This rearrangement joins TRBV10-3 to TRBJ1-1; D may be TRBD1 (6 bases). There are 15 residues in the CDR3. Germline CDR1 is ENHRY and CDR2 is SYGVKD. Trimming shortened V by 6 bases and J by 1 base, and 15 bases separated the two germline ends.

This clone occurred many times. The V gene is TRBV6-1, the J gene TRBJ1-5, with 8 bases that match TRBD1. V was pared by 9 bases and J by 2 bases, with 0 bases of the junction left unmatched. Germline CDR1 and CDR2: MNHNS and SASEGT. CDR3 size: 12 residues. Written as DNA, the CDR3 is TGTGCCAGGGGACAGGGCAATCAGCCCCAGCATTTT. It is translated as CARGQGNQPQHF.

Ten or more counts support this clone. This chain links TRBV4-2 with TRBJ2-1; 8 positions agree with TRBD2. Looked up from germline, CDR1 is LGHNA and CDR2 is YNFKEQ. This CDR3 comprises 16 residues. V lost 4 bases, J lost 8 bases, and 13 bases stayed unmatched. CDR3 DNA: TGTGCCAGCAGCCGAGGAGCGGGAGCCCTGAGGGATGAGCAGTTCTTC. Protein: CASSRGAGALRDEQFF.

This clone was recorded many times. The genes are TRBV6-5 and TRBJ2-7; 8 bases line up with TRBD2. V was clipped by 0 bases and J by 4 bases; unmatched bases: 8. CDR1 and CDR2 (germline): MNHEY, SVGAGI. CDR3 length: 16 amino acids. CDR3: CASSYSGAGGLYEQYF. CDR3 sequence (DNA): TGTGCCAGCAGTTACTCGGGCGCGGGGGGACTTTACGAGCAGTACTTC.

The table lists this clone with many counts. The genes are TRBV28 and TRBJ1-4; D perhaps matches TRBD1 (6 bases). This CDR3 region has 15 residues. Trimming shortened V by 7 bases and J by 2 bases, and 14 bases separated the two germline ends. Germline V gives CDR1 MDHEN, CDR2 SYDVKM. CDR3 amino acids: CASNEQGTTNEKLFF. The CDR3, as DNA: TGTGCCAGCAACGAACAGGGTACGACTAATGAAAAACTGTTTTTT.

This clone was counted many times. This chain uses TRBV6-5 with TRBJ1-5, with a possible D match to TRBD1 (6 bases). The CDR3 has 15 amino acids. V was trimmed by 4 bases and J by 1 base, leaving 11 bases between them. CDR1 MNHEY and CDR2 SVGAGI come from the germline V gene. The DNA of the CDR3 is TGTGCCAGCAGTTGGACAGCCTCGAGCAATCAGCCCCAGCATTTT. It codes for CASSWTASSNQPQHF.

This clone was detected many times. The chain is built from TRBV10-3 and TRBJ2-7; no reliable D call. From germline, CDR1 is ENHRY and CDR2 SYGVKD. V lost 4 bases to trimming and J lost 2 bases, with 3 bases between them. The CDR3 totals 11 residues. This chain's CDR3 is CAISGAYEQYF. The CDR3 DNA is TGTGCCATCAGTGGAGCCTACGAGCAGTACTTC.

In its sample, this clone was seen many times. J is TRBJ2-1 and V is TRBV6-5; 12 bases match TRBD2. Germline values: CDR1 MNHEY, CDR2 SVGAGI. V trimming: 5 bases; J trimming: 3 bases; junction bases outside the gene matches: 2. The CDR3 is 15 amino acids. Written as DNA, the CDR3 is TGTGCCAGCAGTCCGGGACTAGCGGGCTACAATGAGCAGTTCTTC. As protein: CASSPGLAGYNEQFF.

This clone was seen many times. The gene calls are TRBV13 and TRBJ2-1, with TRBD2 identical over 11 bases. The junction had 17 bases not matched to a gene; V was cut back by 1 base and J by 6 bases. The CDR3 spans 20 residues. Germline assignment: CDR1 PRHDT and CDR2 FYEKMQ (reference sequence). The chain's CDR3 is CASSLESGERLAGLGNEQFF. As DNA, the CDR3 is TGTGCCAGCAGCTTAGAATCGGGGGAGAGACTAGCGGGATTGGGCAATGAGCAGTTCTTC.

This clone was detected many times. The chain is built from TRBV18 and TRBJ2-2; possibly TRBD1 for D (5 bases). The CDR3 is 14 amino acids. The V gene's germline CDR1 is KGHSH and CDR2 LQKENI. V was cut by 3 bases and J by 3 bases, with 8 bases left in between. CDR3 sequence reads: CASSPPGHTGELFF. DNA of the CDR3: TGTGCCAGCTCACCTCCAGGGCACACCGGGGAGCTGTTTTTT.

By frequency in the sample, this clone is medium-sized. The sample holds other DNA sequences that translate to the same CDR3. J is TRBJ1-6 and V is TRBV13; D possibly corresponds to TRBD1 (5 bases). The length of the CDR3 is 17 residues. CDR1 is PRHDT and CDR2 is FYEKMQ in the germline V gene (reference sequence). Trimming removed 4 bases from V and 0 bases from J, with 13 bases in between. In DNA, the CDR3 is TGTGCCAGCAGCTCCCTTCGGGGGAGCTCCTATAATTCACCCCTCCACTTT. Protein product: CASSSLRGSSYNSPLHF.